One sample yielded the 17 T cell receptor beta chains listed below, sequenced in a study of CD8 T cells in Susac syndrome. The authors reverse transcribed about 0.5 to 1 ug RNA with random hexamers. MiXCR, applied by TCRdb to the immunoSEQ multiplex PCR reads, yields one record per CDR3 protein. Of approximately 170,000 distinct CDR3 sequences listed, roughly 95% are singletons. Source material: CD4+ T cells from PBMCs. Every receptor here comes from a human donor in good health.

The CDR3 loop reads CSVAHSREGQPQHF. DNA of the CDR3: TGCAGCGTTGCTCATTCGAGGGAGGGTCAGCCCCAGCATTTT. This chain connects TRBV29-1 to TRBJ1-5; no clear D gene. The V end was cut by 4 bases, the J end by 6 bases, with 16 bases between. CDR1 is SQVTM, CDR2 ANQGSEA, per germline. This CDR3 contains 14 residues.

The chain carries TRBV29-1 and TRBJ2-3, with D hard to call. Between the trimmed V and J ends, which lost 4 bases and 5 bases, there was a span of 7 bases. The germline gives CDR1 SQVTM, CDR2 ANQGSEA. This CDR3 is 11 amino acids long. In nucleotides, the CDR3 is TGCAGCGTTGCACTTGGAGATACGCAGTATTTT. Protein sequence: CSVALGDTQYF.

Here the CDR3 DNA reads TGTGCCAGCAGGAACGCCAGGAGCCTCTATGGCTACACCTTC. Its translation is CASRNARSLYGYTF. This rearrangement joins TRBV6-5 to TRBJ1-2; no firm D call. Germline V gene lookup returns CDR1 MNHEY and CDR2 SVGAGI. This CDR3 is 14 amino acids long. The V gene lost 6 bases and the J gene lost 4 bases, with 15 bases spanning the gap.

The chain employs TRBV20-1 and TRBJ2-1; unclear D gene. This CDR3 is 12 amino acids long. Germline V CDR1 and CDR2: DFQATT, SNEGSKA (reference sequence). V lost 3 bases and J 8 bases, leaving 11 bases between the germline ends. DNA of the CDR3: TGCAGTGCTAGCCCCCGTGGGGATGAGCAGTTCTTC. This codes for CSASPRGDEQFF.

The chain carries TRBV7-9 and TRBJ1-2; D is unresolved. The CDR3 is 13 residues long. Trimming removed 5 bases from V and 2 bases from J, with 9 bases in between. CDR1 SEHNR and CDR2 FQNEAQ come from the germline V gene (reference sequence). CDR3 nucleotide sequence: TGTGCCAGCAGCCCCACACAGAACTATGGCTACACCTTC. It yields the protein CASSPTQNYGYTF.

The table lists this clonotype with a few counts. The chain employs TRBV20-1 and TRBJ1-1; 9 bases agree with TRBD1. Germline trimming cut 1 base from V and 8 bases from J; bases unmatched to any gene: 2. The germline V gene encodes CDR1 DFQATT and CDR2 SNEGSKA (reference sequence). The CDR3 runs 12 residues. CDR3 loop: CSARGDRVEAFF. The CDR3 DNA reads TGCAGTGCTAGAGGGGACAGGGTGGAAGCTTTCTTT.

Only one count was recorded for this clonotype. The rearrangement links TRBV7-8 to TRBJ1-5, with TRBD1 identical over 7 bases. V gave up 5 bases and J gave up 5 bases; unmatched junction bases: 9. CDR1 is SGHVS, CDR2 FQNEAQ, per germline. This CDR3 is 15 amino acids long. Here the CDR3 reads CASSPQTGMDQPQHF. The DNA of the CDR3 is TGTGCCAGCAGCCCCCAGACAGGGATGGATCAGCCCCAGCATTTT.

J is TRBJ2-1 and V is TRBV11-1; TRBD1 matches 7 bases. After removal of 1 base from V and 0 bases from J, the junction contained 3 bases not matched to a gene. The CDR3 length is 16 residues. Germline loops: CDR1 SGHAT, CDR2 FQDESV (reference sequence). CDR3 protein: CASSLDAGGSYNEQFF. DNA of the CDR3: TGTGCCAGCAGCTTAGATGCAGGGGGCTCCTACAATGAGCAGTTCTTC.

The chain combines TRBV5-1 with TRBJ2-7; 7 bases align to TRBD2. V shed 0 bases and J 0 bases; nucleotides not matched to a gene: 6. In germline, CDR1 is SGHRS, CDR2 YFSETQ. CDR3 length equals 16 residues. CDR3 region: CASSLGLAASSYEQYF. CDR3 sequence (DNA): TGCGCCAGCAGCTTGGGACTAGCCGCATCCTCCTACGAGCAGTACTTC.

The V call is TRBV4-1, the J call TRBJ2-2; D might be TRBD1 (6 bases). CDR1 and CDR2 (germline): MGHRA, YSYEKL. Deletions cut 4 bases from V and 1 base from J, with 13 bases between. The CDR3 runs to 16 residues. CDR3 DNA sequence: TGCGCCAGCAGCCCCGGGGACACCATGAACACCGGGGAGCTGTTTTTT. Translation: CASSPGDTMNTGELFF.

The J gene is TRBJ2-3, the V gene TRBV7-8, with a possible D match to TRBD2 (7 bases). Germline V lookup: CDR1 SGHVS, CDR2 FQNEAQ. Trimming took off 0 bases at V and 8 bases at J, with 18 bases between the two ends. The CDR3 spans 16 residues. The CDR3 DNA is TGTGCCAGCAGCTTAGCGCGGGGGCTCCGCGCGGGTACGCAGTATTTT. Translated, it gives CASSLARGLRAGTQYF. The full variable domain, with the rest looked up from reference TRBV7-8 and TRBJ2-3, is GAGVSQSPRYKVAKRGQDVALRCDPISGHVSLFWYQQALGQGPEFLTYFQNEAQLDKSGLPSDRFFAERPEGSVSTLKIQRTQQEDSAVYLCASSLARGLRAGTQYFGPGTRLTVL.

This sequence joins TRBV12-3 or TRBV12-4 and TRBJ1-3, with 7 positions matching TRBD1. J was trimmed by 2 bases and V by 5 bases; bases with no gene match: 9. The CDR3 contains 16 residues. CDR3 sequence reads: CASSRTGQPTGNTIYF. CDR3 in DNA: TGTGCCAGCAGTCGGACAGGTCAACCTACTGGAAACACCATATATTTT.

The chain combines TRBV6-5 with TRBJ1-1; no firm D call. In germline, CDR1 is MNHEY, CDR2 SVGAGI. Trimming took 7 bases from V and 0 from J, leaving 15 bases between them. This CDR3 spans 15 amino acids. CDR3 loop: CASTKHAGMNTEAFF. The CDR3 bases are TGTGCCAGCACAAAACACGCGGGGATGAACACTGAAGCTTTCTTT.

This chain uses TRBV5-1 with TRBJ2-5, with 7 bases that match TRBD2. CDR1 and CDR2 from the germline V gene are SGHRS and YFSETQ. The CDR3 sequence is 14 residues long. The J segment lost 1 base and the V segment lost 8 bases, leaving 8 bases of the junction unmatched. CDR3 nucleotide sequence: TGCGCCAGTAGGAGTGGCGGGGGCCAAGAGACCCAGTACTTC. Protein sequence: CASRSGGGQETQYF.

The chain uses TRBV4-2 and TRBJ2-5; D ambiguous. This CDR3 is 14 amino acids long. Trimming took 1 base from V and 0 from J, leaving 6 bases between them. CDR1 is LGHNA, CDR2 YNFKEQ, per germline. CDR3 DNA: TGTGCCAGCAGCCAAGCCGACTACCAAGAGACCCAGTACTTC. Protein: CASSQADYQETQYF.

The rearrangement links TRBV10-2 to TRBJ1-3, with TRBD1 matching over 9 bases. The germline V gene encodes CDR1 WSHSY and CDR2 SAAADI. The CDR3 is made up of 14 amino acids. V lost 10 bases and J lost 0; bases outside the gene matches: 4. CDR3 in amino acids: CATWTGASGNTIYF. CDR3 DNA sequence: TGCGCCACCTGGACAGGGGCCTCTGGAAACACCATATATTTT.

This chain uses TRBV5-1 with TRBJ2-2; TRBD2 matches at 8 bases. The length of the CDR3 is 14 residues. Germline lookup yields CDR1 SGHRS and CDR2 YFSETQ. V gave up 4 bases and J gave up 1 base; unmatched junction bases: 0. CDR3 residues: CASSTSGNTGELFF. The CDR3 DNA is TGCGCCAGCAGCACTAGCGGGAACACCGGGGAGCTGTTTTTT. Combining the CDR3 with reference TRBV5-1 and TRBJ2-2 gives the whole variable domain KAGVTQTPRYLIKTRGQQVTLSCSPISGHRSVSWYQQTPGQGLQFLFEYFSETQRNKGNFPGRFSGRQFSNSRSEMNVSTLELGDSALYLCASSTSGNTGELFFGEGSRLTVL.